Below, one T cell receptor beta chain is given with its context. The V end lost 0 bases, the J end lost 2 bases, and 10 bases lay between the germline ends. CDR3 length equals 14 residues. Per germline, CDR1 GTSNPN and CDR2 SVGIG (reference sequence). This specimen belongs to a study of blood T cell repertoires in COVID-19. About the research overall: Italy, Spain and the United States were the sources of the convalescent and acute COVID-19 samples. T cells, B-cell-depleted T cells, or PBMCs supplied cDNA or gDNA.

Authors' analysis steps: The authors estimated nucleated cell counts from reference gene primer amplification. The table came from immunoSEQ multiplex PCR; TCRdb's copy has only in-frame clones and leaves some out. The V and J calls and clone size come from that table; D and trimming were worked out from the DNA. Of roughly 150,000 clones in the sample, 75% to 90% were seen once. V usage is TRBV30 and J usage is TRBJ2-5; D call uncertain. The sequencing sample was made of peripheral blood. This receptor was taken from a man between 60 and 70 years old with acute or convalescent COVID-19. CDR3 in DNA: TGTGCCTGGAGTGTCCCCAGAAGACAAGAGACCCAGTACTTC. Its translation: CAWSVPRRQETQYF. Based on the CDR3 plus reference TRBV30 and TRBJ2-5, the full variable domain is SQTIHQWPATLVQPVGSPLSLECTVEGTSNPNLYWYRQAAGRGLQLLFYSVGIGQISSEVPQNLSASRPQDRQFILSSKKLLLSDSGFYLCAWSVPRRQETQYFGPGTRLLVL.